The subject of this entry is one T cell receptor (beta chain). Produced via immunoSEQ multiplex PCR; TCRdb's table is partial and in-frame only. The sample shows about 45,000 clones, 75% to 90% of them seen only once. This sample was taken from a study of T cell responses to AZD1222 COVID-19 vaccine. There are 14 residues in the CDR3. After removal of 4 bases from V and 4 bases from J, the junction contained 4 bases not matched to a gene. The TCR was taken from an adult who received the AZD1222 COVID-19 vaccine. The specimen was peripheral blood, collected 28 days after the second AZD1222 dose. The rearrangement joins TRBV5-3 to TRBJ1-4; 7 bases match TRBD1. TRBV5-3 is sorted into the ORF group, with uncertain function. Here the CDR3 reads CARSLQGVNEKLFF. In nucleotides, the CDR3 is TGTGCCAGAAGCCTGCAGGGGGTTAATGAAAAACTGTTTTTT.